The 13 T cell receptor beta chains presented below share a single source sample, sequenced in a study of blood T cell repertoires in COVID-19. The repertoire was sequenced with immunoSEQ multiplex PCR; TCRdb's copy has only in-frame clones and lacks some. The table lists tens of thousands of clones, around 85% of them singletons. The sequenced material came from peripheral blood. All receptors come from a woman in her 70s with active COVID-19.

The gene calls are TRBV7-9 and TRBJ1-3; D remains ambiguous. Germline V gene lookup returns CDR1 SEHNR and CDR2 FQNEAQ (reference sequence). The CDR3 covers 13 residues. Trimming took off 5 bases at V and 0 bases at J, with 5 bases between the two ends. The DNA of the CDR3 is TGTGCCAGCAGCCTCCCCTCTGGAAACACCATATATTTT. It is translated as CASSLPSGNTIYF.

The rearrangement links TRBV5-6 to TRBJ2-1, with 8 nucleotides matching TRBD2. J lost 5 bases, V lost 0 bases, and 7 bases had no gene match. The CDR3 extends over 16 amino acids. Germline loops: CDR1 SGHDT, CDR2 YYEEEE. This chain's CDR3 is CASSLVGSGSNNEQFF. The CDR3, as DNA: TGTGCCAGCAGCTTGGTTGGGAGCGGGAGCAACAATGAGCAGTTCTTC.

CDR3 coding DNA: TGCAGTGCTAGTTCAGGGAAGTACGAGCAGTACTTC. Translating it yields CSASSGKYEQYF. The rearrangement joins TRBV20-1 to TRBJ2-7; TRBD1 is a possible D gene (5 bases). CDR1 and CDR2 from the germline V gene are DFQATT and SNEGSKA (reference sequence). The CDR3 extends over 12 amino acids. V lost 3 bases and J 4 bases, leaving 10 bases between the germline ends.

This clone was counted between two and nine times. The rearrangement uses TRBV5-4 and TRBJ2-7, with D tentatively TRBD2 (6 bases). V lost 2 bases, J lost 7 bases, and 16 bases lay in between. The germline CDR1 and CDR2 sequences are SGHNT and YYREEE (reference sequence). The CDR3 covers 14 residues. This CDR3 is CASSLRDGAGEQYF. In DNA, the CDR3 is TGTGCCAGCAGCTTACGGGACGGGGCGGGGGAGCAGTACTTC.

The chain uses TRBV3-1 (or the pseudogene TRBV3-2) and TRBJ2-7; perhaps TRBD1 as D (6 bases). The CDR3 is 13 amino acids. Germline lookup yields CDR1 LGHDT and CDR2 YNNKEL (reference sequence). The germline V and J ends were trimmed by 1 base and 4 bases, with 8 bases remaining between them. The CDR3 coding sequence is TGTGCCAGCAGCCAAGGGACAGTATACGAGCAGTACTTC. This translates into CASSQGTVYEQYF.

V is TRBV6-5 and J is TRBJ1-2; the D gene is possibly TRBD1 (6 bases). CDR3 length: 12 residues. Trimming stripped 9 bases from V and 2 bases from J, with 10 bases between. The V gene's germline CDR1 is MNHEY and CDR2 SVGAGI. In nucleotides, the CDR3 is TGTGCCAGTTTAAGGGGGAACTATGGCTACACCTTC. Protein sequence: CASLRGNYGYTF.

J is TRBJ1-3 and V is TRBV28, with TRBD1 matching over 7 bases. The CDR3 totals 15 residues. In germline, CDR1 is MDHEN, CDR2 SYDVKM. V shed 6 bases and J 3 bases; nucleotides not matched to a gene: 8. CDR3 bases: TGTGCCAGCAGCCCTTACAGGGACAGTGGAAACACCATATATTTT. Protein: CASSPYRDSGNTIYF.

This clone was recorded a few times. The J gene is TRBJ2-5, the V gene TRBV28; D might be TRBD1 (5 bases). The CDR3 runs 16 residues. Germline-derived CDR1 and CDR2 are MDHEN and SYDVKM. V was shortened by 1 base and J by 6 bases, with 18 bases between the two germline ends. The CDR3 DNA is TGTGCCAGCAGTTTATTGGGCAGGGTTGGGGTTAAGACCCAGTACTTC. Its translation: CASSLLGRVGVKTQYF.

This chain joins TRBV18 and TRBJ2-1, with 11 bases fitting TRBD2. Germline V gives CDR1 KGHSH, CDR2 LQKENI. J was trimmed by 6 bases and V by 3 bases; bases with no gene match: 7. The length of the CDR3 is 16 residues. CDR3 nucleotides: TGTGCCAGCTCACCGCAGACTAGCGGGACATCCAATGAGCAGTTCTTC. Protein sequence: CASSPQTSGTSNEQFF. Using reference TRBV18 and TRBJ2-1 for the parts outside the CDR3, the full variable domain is NAGVMQNPRHLVRRRGQEARLRCSPMKGHSHVYWYRQLPEEGLKFMVYLQKENIIDESGMPKERFSAEFPKEGPSILRIQQVVRGDSAAYFCASSPQTSGTSNEQFFGPGTRLTVL.

In DNA form, the CDR3 reads TGTGCCAGCAGTTTTGAGTCGGGATCCTATGGCTACACCTTC. It encodes CASSFESGSYGYTF. The rearrangement links TRBV28 to TRBJ1-2; D remains unclear. CDR1 is MDHEN and CDR2 is SYDVKM in the germline V gene. V lost 3 bases, J lost 4 bases, and 12 bases lay in between. The CDR3 covers 14 residues.

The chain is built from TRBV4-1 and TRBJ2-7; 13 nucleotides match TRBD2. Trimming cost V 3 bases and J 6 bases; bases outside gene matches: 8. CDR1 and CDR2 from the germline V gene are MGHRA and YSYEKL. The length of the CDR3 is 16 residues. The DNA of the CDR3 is TGCGCCAGCAGCCACGAACTAGCGGGAGGGCCTCGCGAGCAGTACTTC. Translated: CASSHELAGGPREQYF.

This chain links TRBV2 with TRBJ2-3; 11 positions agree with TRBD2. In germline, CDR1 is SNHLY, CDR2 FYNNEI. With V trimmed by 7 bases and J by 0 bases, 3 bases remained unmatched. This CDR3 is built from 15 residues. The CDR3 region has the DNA TGTGCCAGCACCCGGACTAGCGGGAGCACAGATACGCAGTATTTT. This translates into CASTRTSGSTDTQYF.

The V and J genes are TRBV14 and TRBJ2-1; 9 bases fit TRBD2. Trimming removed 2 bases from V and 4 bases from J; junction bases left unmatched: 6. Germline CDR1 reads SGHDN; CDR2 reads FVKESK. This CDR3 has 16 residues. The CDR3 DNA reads TGTGCCAGCAGCCAAACTATAGCGGGAGTTTACAATGAGCAGTTCTTC. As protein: CASSQTIAGVYNEQFF.